This entry features one T cell receptor (beta chain) sequence. An amount of RNA that ranged from roughly 0.5 to 1 ug was reverse transcribed with random hexamers. One entry per CDR3 protein results from TCRdb running MiXCR on the immunoSEQ multiplex PCR reads. The sample contains 100,000 to 150,000 distinct CDR3 sequences, around 94% of which appear only once. These data come from a study of CD8 T cells in Susac syndrome. Germline V gives CDR1 LGHNA, CDR2 YSLEER. V shed 0 bases and J 4 bases; nucleotides not matched to a gene: 8. The CDR3 is 16 amino acids. Sequencing was performed on CD4+ T cells from PBMCs. The J gene is TRBJ1-2, the V gene TRBV4-3, with 7 bases lining up with TRBD1. This TCR was sampled from a human donor in good health. CDR3 protein: CASSQDLPGQRYGYTF. CDR3 sequence (DNA): TGCGCCAGCAGCCAAGACTTACCGGGACAGCGCTATGGCTACACCTTC.